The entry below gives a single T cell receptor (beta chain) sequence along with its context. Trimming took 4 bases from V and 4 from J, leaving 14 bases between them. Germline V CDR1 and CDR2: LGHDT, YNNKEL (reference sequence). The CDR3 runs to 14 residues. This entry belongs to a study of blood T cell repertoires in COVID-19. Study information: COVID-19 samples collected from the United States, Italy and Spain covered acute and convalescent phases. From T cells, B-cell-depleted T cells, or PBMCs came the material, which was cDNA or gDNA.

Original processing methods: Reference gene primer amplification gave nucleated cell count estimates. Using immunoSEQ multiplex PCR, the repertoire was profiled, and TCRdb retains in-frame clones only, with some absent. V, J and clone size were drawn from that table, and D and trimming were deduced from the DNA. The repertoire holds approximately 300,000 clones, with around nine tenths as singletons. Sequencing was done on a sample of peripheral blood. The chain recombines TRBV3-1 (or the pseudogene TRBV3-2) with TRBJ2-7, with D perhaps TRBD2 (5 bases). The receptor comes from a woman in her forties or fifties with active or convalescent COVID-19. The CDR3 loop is CASSRGSTRYEQYF. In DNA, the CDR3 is TGTGCCAGCAGCCGAGGGAGTACCAGGTACGAGCAGTACTTC.